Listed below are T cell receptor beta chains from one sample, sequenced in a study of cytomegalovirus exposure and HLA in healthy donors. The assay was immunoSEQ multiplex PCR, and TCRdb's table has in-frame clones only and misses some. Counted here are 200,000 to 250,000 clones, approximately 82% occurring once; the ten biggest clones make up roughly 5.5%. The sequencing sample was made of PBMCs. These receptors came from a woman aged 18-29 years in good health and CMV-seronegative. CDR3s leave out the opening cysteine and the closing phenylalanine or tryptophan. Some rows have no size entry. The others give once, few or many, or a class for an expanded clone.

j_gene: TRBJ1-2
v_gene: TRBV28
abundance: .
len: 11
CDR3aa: ASTQTEFYGYT

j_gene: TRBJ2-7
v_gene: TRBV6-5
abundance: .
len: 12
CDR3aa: ASSRDLSSYEQY

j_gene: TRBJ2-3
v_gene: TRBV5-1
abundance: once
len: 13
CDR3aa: ASSLPSGGPDTQY

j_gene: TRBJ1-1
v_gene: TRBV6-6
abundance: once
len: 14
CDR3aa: ASSYPEDREGTEAF

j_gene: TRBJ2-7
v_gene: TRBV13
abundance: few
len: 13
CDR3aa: ASSTRDRGVDEQY

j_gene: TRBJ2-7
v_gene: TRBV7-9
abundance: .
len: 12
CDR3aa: ASSLSGVIYEQY

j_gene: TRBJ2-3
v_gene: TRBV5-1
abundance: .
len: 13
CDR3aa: ASTWAGPSTDTQY

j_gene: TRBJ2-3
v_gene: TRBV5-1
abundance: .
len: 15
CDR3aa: ASSSLAGGRSTDTQY

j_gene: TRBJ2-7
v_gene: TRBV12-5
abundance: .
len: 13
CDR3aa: ASGPPGRSSYEQY

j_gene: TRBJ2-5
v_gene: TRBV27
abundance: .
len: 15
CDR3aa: ASSSQWGRGRRETQY

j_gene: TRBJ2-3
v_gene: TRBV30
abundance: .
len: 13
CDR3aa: AWSLGTGSTDTQY

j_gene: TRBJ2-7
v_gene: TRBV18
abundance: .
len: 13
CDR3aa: ASSHTGAGIYEQY

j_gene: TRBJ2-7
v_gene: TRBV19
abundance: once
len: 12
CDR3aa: ASSVLDRAYEQY

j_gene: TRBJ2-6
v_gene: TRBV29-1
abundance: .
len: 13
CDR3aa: SVSEGGSGANVLT

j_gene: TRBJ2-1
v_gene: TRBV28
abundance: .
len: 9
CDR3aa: ASSLGNEQF

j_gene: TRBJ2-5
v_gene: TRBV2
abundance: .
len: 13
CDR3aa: ASRPGMGNQETQY

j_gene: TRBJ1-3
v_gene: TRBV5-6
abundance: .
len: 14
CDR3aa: ASSPRDRGAGNTIY

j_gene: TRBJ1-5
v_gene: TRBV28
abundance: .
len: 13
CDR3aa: ATRAGGVSNQPQH